The TCR beta chain under discussion was sequenced for a study of T cells in women clearing cervical HPV infection. Whole-study context: Controls gave blood once infection was undetectable; cases at lesion identification.

Details on this clone: The read halts 3 residues ahead of the CDR3 end, with the missing end drawn from the germline J gene.

Each participant carried one incident cervical HPV16 infection only. CDR3 length equals 16 residues. V lost 0 bases, J lost 5 bases, and 8 bases stayed unmatched. Germline CDR1 reads SGHRS; CDR2 reads YFSETQ. immunoSEQ multiplex PCR used an average of approximately 1,300 ng genomic DNA. The repertoire was sequenced with immunoSEQ multiplex PCR; TCRdb's copy has only in-frame clones and lacks some. The sample table includes about 46,000 clones. This clonotype was sampled from a woman aged 18 to 75 with a cervical HPV16 infection that either progressed to CIN3+ or cleared (not recorded which). This chain joins TRBV5-1 and TRBJ2-3, with 8 nucleotides matching TRBD1. Material for sequencing was blood buffy coat. The CDR3 sequence is CASSLEGRGLRDTQYF. Partial CDR3 DNA: TGCGCCAGCAGCTTGGAGGGCAGGGGGCTGAGAGATACG.